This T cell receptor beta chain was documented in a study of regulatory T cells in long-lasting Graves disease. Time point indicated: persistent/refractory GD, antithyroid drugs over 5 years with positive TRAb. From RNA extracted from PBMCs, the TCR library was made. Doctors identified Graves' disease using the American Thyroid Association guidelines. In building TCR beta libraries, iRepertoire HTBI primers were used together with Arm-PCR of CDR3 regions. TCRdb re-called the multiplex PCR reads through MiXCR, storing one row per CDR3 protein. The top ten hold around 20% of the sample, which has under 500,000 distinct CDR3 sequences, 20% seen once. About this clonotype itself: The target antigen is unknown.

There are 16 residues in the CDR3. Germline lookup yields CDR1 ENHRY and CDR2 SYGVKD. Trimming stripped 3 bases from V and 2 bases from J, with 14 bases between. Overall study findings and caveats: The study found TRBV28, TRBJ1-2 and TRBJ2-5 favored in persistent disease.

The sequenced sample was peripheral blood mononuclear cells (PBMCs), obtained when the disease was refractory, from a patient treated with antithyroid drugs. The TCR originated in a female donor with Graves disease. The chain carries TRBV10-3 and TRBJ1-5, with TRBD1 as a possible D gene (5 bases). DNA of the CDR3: TGTGCCATCAGTGATAGCCGCAGGGAAGGCAATCAGCCCCAGCATTTT. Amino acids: CAISDSRREGNQPQHF.